The entry that follows covers one T cell receptor beta chain sequence. This record belongs to a study of blood T cell repertoires in COVID-19. Looking at the study overall: Acute-phase and convalescent COVID-19 samples originated in the United States, Italy and Spain.

In the original processing: The authors estimated nucleated cell counts from reference gene primer amplification. The assay was immunoSEQ multiplex PCR, and TCRdb's table has in-frame clones only and misses some. V and J calls and clone size are those listed in that table; D and trimming were worked out from the DNA. The data show tens of thousands of clones, roughly 80% seen once. Germline-derived CDR1 and CDR2 are MDHEN and SYDVKM. V lost 2 bases and J 6 bases, leaving 4 bases between the germline ends. CDR3 size: 11 residues. This chain connects TRBV28 to TRBJ1-2; D is uncertain. The specimen sequenced was peripheral blood. The receptor comes from an elderly woman with acute or convalescent COVID-19. DNA of the CDR3: TGTGCCAGCAGTTTACGTGATGGCTACACCTTC. Its translation is CASSLRDGYTF.